This record concerns one TCR beta chain sequence. The antigen is undetermined. This CDR3 region has 18 residues. The junction had 11 bases not matched to a gene; V was cut back by 0 bases and J by 0 bases. CDR1 is SGHRS, CDR2 YFSETQ, per germline. TCRdb's table, derived via immunoSEQ multiplex PCR, lists solely in-frame clones and lacks some. The table has roughly 110,000 clones, about nine tenths seen once. The data are from a study of graft-versus-host responses after intestinal transplantation. Study-level points and caveats: Individuals who had graft-donor T cell macrochimerism had allografts that showed high graft-versus-host to host-versus-graft clonal ratios.

The material sequenced was unstimulated CD4+ T cells sorted from spleen or lymph node cells, taken before transplant. This chain links TRBV5-1 with TRBJ2-7, with TRBD2 identical over 8 bases. The receptor's source is a human donor who was the organ donor for an intestinal transplant. The CDR3 is CASSLVPAGVIPSYEQYF. The CDR3 DNA reads as TGCGCCAGCAGCTTGGTCCCAGCGGGAGTCATCCCCTCCTACGAGCAGTACTTC.